This T cell receptor beta chain was obtained from a study of blood T cell repertoires in COVID-19. Background on the study: Collection of acute and convalescent COVID-19 samples took place in the United States, Italy and Spain.

Authors' analysis steps: Nucleated cell counts were estimated from reference gene primer amplification. Assay: immunoSEQ multiplex PCR; the TCRdb copy retains only in-frame clones and omits some. For V, J and clone size, that table is used; D and trimming come from the DNA. Found here are 150,000 to 200,000 clones, about 81% of them singletons; the top ten hold under 15%. The CDR3 loop spans 16 amino acids. Germline CDR1 is SGDLS and CDR2 is YYNGEE. V lost 6 bases to trimming and J lost 5 bases; unmatched junction nucleotides: 12. This clonotype was sampled from a man in his thirties or forties with active or convalescent COVID-19. V gene TRBV9 combines with J gene TRBJ2-3; 10 positions agree with TRBD2. The material sequenced was peripheral blood. The CDR3 loop is CASTLSLAGSGDTQYF. CDR3 coding DNA: TGTGCCAGCACCTTGTCACTAGCGGGGAGTGGAGATACGCAGTATTTT. The whole variable domain, filled in from reference TRBV9 and TRBJ2-3, reads DSGVTQTPKHLITATGQRVTLRCSPRSGDLSVYWYQQSLDQGLQFLIQYYNGEERAKGNILERFSAQQFPDLHSELNLSSLELGDSALYFCASTLSLAGSGDTQYFGPGTRLTVL.